The T cell receptor (beta chain) under discussion was sequenced for a study of a mutant IDH1 vaccine in newly diagnosed glioma. On the study more broadly: Every participant had undergone radiotherapy, temozolomide, or both before, and most underwent both.

Time point defined: baseline, week 1 (first vaccination visit). Treatment meaning: pre-vaccination baseline after standard-of-care therapy. Sequencing was performed with immunoSEQ multiplex PCR; in TCRdb, only in-frame clones are kept and a portion is missing. The repertoire holds about 38,000 clones, with 92% as singletons. The germline CDR1 and CDR2 sequences are SQVTM and ANQGSEA. Trimming cost V 2 bases and J 0 bases, with 8 bases left between them. The CDR3 has 13 amino acids. V and J are TRBV29-1 and TRBJ2-7; D is perhaps TRBD2 (6 bases). Sequencing used PBMCs, obtained from a glioma patient treated with radiotherapy, temozolomide or both. The sequence came from a man younger than 30 with glioma. CDR3 amino acids: CSVETSHSYEQYF. The CDR3 DNA is TGCAGCGTTGAAACTAGCCACTCCTACGAGCAGTACTTC.